Listed below are T cell receptor beta chains from one sample, sequenced in a study of T cell responses to AZD1222 COVID-19 vaccine. TCRdb's table, derived via immunoSEQ multiplex PCR, lists solely in-frame clones and lacks some. The sample carries approximately 130,000 clones, roughly 93% recorded once. The input for sequencing was peripheral blood, taken on day 0 of AZD1222 vaccination. These receptor sequences come from an adult in good health. CDR3s include the opening cysteine and the closing phenylalanine or tryptophan. The D gene is left open where the match is weak. Expanded clones get a size class; other rows say once, few or many, or leave the size out.

V gene,D gene,J gene,clone size,CDR3 protein
TRBV11-2,.,TRBJ1-6,.,CASSATSARSSYNSPLHF
TRBV29-1,.,TRBJ1-2,.,CSVVGRFYGYTF
TRBV5-1,.,TRBJ1-5,.,CASSPTGYDQPQHF
TRBV19,.,TRBJ1-3,once,CASIELAGTRSAGNTIYF
TRBV6-5,.,TRBJ1-2,.,CASRKQGDYGYTF
TRBV4-1,.,TRBJ2-1,once,CASSQELGEGSNEQFF
TRBV6-5,.,TRBJ1-1,.,CASAGRSNTEAFF
TRBV7-8,.,TRBJ2-5,.,CASSPGMGSQETQYF
TRBV2,.,TRBJ1-2,.,CASSPPTDPFYGYTF
TRBV24-1,TRBD1,TRBJ2-1,.,CATSDGTGWQFF
TRBV14,TRBD2,TRBJ2-5,.,CASSQGGLAGGGETQYF
TRBV7-9,TRBD2,TRBJ2-5,.,CASRPRTSQETQYF
TRBV7-2,TRBD1,TRBJ1-2,.,CASSPSPQGALSGGYTF
TRBV9,.,TRBJ1-6,.,CASSVEHRVDFNSPLHF
TRBV6-6,TRBD1,TRBJ1-2,.,CASSGQAYGYTF
TRBV9,.,TRBJ2-3,.,CASSVRQGSMADTQYF
TRBV2,.,TRBJ2-7,.,CASSTDSPYEQYF
TRBV7-9,.,TRBJ2-7,.,CASSLGMSPTPYEQYF
TRBV6-5,.,TRBJ1-2,.,CASSLAGLSGYTF
TRBV5-5,.,TRBJ2-7,.,CASSLGLGSYEQYF
TRBV20-1,TRBD1,TRBJ1-2,.,CSAGEGDRVNYGYTF
TRBV5-1,TRBD1,TRBJ2-3,once,CASSLGQGLGADTQYF